The clone carrying this TCR beta chain was recorded a few times. Its antigen is undetermined. Unmatched junction bases numbered 20, after V lost 2 bases and J lost 0 bases. CDR1 is MNHEY, CDR2 SVGAGI, per germline. This CDR3 is built from 21 residues. Attachment of unique molecular identifiers was made to individual cDNA molecules. TCRdb re-derived calls from the 5' RACE reads in MiXCR, one entry per CDR3 protein. The sample includes about 90,000 distinct CDR3 sequences, less than 15% seen only once; the top ten take about 4.6%. This specimen belongs to a study of early T cells in non-severe SARS-CoV-2 infection. About the study: Chains were not paired, and sequencing was done on bulk RNA from unsorted whole blood. Study-wide findings and caveats: VDJdb matching favored anti-spike CD8 responses, missing private and CD4 specificities.

J is TRBJ2-3 and V is TRBV6-5; 7 positions agree with TRBD1. The TCR comes from an adult who was a healthcare worker with PCR-confirmed SARS-CoV-2 infection or an uninfected control (not recorded which). The material sequenced was whole blood, taken at baseline. CDR3: CASSYQRGPTARKGSTDTQYF. CDR3 bases: TGTGCCAGCAGTTACCAAAGGGGGCCGACGGCTCGCAAAGGGAGCACAGATACGCAGTATTTT.